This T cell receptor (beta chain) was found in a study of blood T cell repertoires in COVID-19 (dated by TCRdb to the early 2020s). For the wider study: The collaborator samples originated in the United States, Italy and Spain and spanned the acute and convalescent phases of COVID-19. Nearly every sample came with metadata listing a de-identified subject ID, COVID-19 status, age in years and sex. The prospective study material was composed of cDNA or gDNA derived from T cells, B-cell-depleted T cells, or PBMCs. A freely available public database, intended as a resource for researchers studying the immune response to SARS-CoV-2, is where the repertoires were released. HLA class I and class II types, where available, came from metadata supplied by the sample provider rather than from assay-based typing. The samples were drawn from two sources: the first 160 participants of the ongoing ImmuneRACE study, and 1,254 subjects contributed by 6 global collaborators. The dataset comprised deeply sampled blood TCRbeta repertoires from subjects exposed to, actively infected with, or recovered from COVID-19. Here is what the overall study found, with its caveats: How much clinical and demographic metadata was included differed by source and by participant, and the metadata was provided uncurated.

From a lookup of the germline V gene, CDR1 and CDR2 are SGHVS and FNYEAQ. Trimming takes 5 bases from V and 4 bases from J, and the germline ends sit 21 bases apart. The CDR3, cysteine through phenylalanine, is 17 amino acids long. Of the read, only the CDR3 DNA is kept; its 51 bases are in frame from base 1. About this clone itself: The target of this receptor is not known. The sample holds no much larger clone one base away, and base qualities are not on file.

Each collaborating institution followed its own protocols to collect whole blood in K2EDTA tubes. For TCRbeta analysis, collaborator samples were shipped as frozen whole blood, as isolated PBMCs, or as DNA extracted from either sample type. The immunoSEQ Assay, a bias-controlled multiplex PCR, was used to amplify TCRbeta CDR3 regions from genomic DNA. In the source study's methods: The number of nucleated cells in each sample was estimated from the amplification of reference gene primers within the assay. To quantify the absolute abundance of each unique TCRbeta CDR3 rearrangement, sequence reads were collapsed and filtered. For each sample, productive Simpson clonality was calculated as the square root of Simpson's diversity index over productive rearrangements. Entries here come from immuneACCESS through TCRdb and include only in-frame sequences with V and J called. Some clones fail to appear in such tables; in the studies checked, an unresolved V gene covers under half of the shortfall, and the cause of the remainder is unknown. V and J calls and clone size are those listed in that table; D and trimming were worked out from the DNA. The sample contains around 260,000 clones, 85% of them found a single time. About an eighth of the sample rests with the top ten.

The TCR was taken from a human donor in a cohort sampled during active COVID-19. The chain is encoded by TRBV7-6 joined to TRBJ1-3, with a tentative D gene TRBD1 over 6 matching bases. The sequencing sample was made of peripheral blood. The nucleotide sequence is TGTGCCAGCAGCCCATGGGGTGCGGGGGCTAACGGAAACACCATATATTTT. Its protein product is CASSPWGAGANGNTIYF.